The 2 T cell receptor beta chains below come from one sample, sequenced in a study of CXCR3-negative and CXCR3-positive naive CD8 T cells. Carrying UMI labels, the TRB cDNA libraries were prepared through 5' RACE. TCRdb re-called the 5' RACE reads; one entry per CDR3 protein, DNA not given. The data include 35,000 to 50,000 distinct CDR3 sequences; the top ten clones carry roughly 10%. Sequencing used memory CD8+ T cells from blood. The receptors here all came from a human donor in good health. Some clones in this sample may be carry-over from other donors' samples.

CDR3 protein: CASSEEVGSGANVLTF. The chain carries TRBV6-1 and TRBJ2-6. Germline values: CDR1 MNHNS, CDR2 SASEGT. This CDR3 is 16 amino acids long.

V is TRBV12-3 or TRBV12-4 and J is TRBJ2-7; with no DNA, the TCRdb D assignment of TRBD1 cannot be verified. This CDR3 is built from 15 residues. The chain's CDR3 is CASSLGQGTPYEQYF.